What follows describes a single T cell receptor beta chain. The data stem from a study of shared clonotypes between healthy human individuals. V was trimmed by 4 bases and J by 2 bases, leaving 15 bases between them. Germline CDR1 is SGHAT and CDR2 is FQNNGV. CDR3 size: 15 residues. Clones were read by immunoSEQ multiplex PCR, and TCRdb kept only the in-frame ones, dropping some. The sample contains a few hundred thousand clones, roughly 87% of which appear only once. Material: memory CD8+ T cells sorted from blood. Sample subset: CD45RO+ cells pooled with CCR7-negative TemRA cells. This sequence joins TRBV11-2 and TRBJ2-7; tentatively, D is TRBD2 (5 bases). The sequence was obtained from a young man in good health. The CDR3 DNA reads TGTGCCAGCAGCTACGGACTGCGGCTGCCCTACGAGCAGTACTTC. Amino acids: CASSYGLRLPYEQYF.